The 15 T cell receptor beta chains below all came from one sample that was sequenced in a study of blood T cell repertoires in COVID-19. Profiled with immunoSEQ multiplex PCR; TCRdb holds only in-frame clones, not every one. The data show roughly 240,000 clones, approximately 88% seen once. Sequenced input: PBMCs or T cells enriched from blood (not recorded which). These receptors originate from a woman in her 40s with acute COVID-19.

The rearrangement joins TRBV18 to TRBJ2-2; D is perhaps TRBD1 (6 bases). Trimming shortened V by 3 bases and J by 0 bases, and 8 bases separated the two germline ends. Germline values: CDR1 KGHSH, CDR2 LQKENI. CDR3 size: 15 residues. In DNA, the CDR3 is TGTGCCAGCTCACCCTGGACAGCGAACACCGGGGAGCTGTTTTTT. This sequence encodes CASSPWTANTGELFF. The whole variable domain, filled in from reference TRBV18 and TRBJ2-2, reads NAGVMQNPRHLVRRRGQEARLRCSPMKGHSHVYWYRQLPEEGLKFMVYLQKENIIDESGMPKERFSAEFPKEGPSILRIQQVVRGDSAAYFCASSPWTANTGELFFGEGSRLTVL.

The chain couples TRBV3-1 (or the pseudogene TRBV3-2) to TRBJ2-7; D is possibly TRBD1 (5 bases). Trimming pared 1 base from V and 2 bases from J, leaving 6 bases between. The CDR3 consists of 13 residues. Germline CDR1 is LGHDT and CDR2 is YNNKEL (reference sequence). This CDR3 reads CASSQGQTYEQYV. CDR3 DNA: TGTGCCAGCAGCCAAGGACAGACCTACGAGCAGTACGTC.

The rearrangement links TRBV9 to TRBJ2-3; 7 nucleotides agree with TRBD1. The CDR3 is 15 amino acids. V lost 3 bases and J lost 7; bases outside the gene matches: 11. The germline V gene encodes CDR1 SGDLS and CDR2 YYNGEE. In nucleotides, the CDR3 is TGTGCCAGCAGCGCCCAGGGACAGCGAATTAATACGCAGTATTTT. This codes for CASSAQGQRINTQYF. Variable domain in full (rest from reference TRBV9 and TRBJ2-3): DSGVTQTPKHLITATGQRVTLRCSPRSGDLSVYWYQQSLDQGLQFLIQYYNGEERAKGNILERFSAQQFPDLHSELNLSSLELGDSALYFCASSAQGQRINTQYFGPGTRLTVL.

The chain is built from TRBV6-1 and TRBJ2-7; TRBD2 agrees at 9 bases. Per germline, CDR1 MNHNS and CDR2 SASEGT. The CDR3 is 13 residues long. DNA of the CDR3: TGTGTTAAAGGCGGGAGGGGGAACTACGAGCAGTACGTC. Translated, it gives CVKGGRGNYEQYV.

This clone was detected a few times. The rearrangement joins TRBV6-5 to TRBJ2-2; perhaps TRBD1 as D (6 bases). CDR3 size: 15 residues. Germline values: CDR1 MNHEY, CDR2 SVGAGI. V dropped 7 bases and J dropped 4 bases, with 16 bases sitting between them. CDR3 sequence (DNA): TGTGCCAGCAAAATACAGGGTTCGAGCACCGGGGAGCTGTTTTTT. It is translated as CASKIQGSSTGELFF.

This sequence joins TRBV2 and TRBJ2-5, with 11 bases aligning to TRBD2. Germline V CDR1 and CDR2: SNHLY, FYNNEI. J lost 7 bases, V lost 4 bases, and 8 bases had no gene match. This CDR3 is built from 15 residues. The chain's CDR3 is CASSVTSGGQGTQYF. CDR3 bases: TGTGCCAGCAGTGTAACTAGCGGGGGCCAGGGGACCCAGTACTTC.

The gene calls are TRBV5-6 and TRBJ1-5; D remains unclear. There are 17 residues in the CDR3. Germline CDR1 SGHDT, CDR2 YYEEEE. Deletions cut 0 bases from V and 3 bases from J, with 16 bases between. As DNA, the CDR3 is TGTGCCAGCAGCTTGGGTTCGCGGAAAGCATTCAATCAGCCCCAGCATTTT. Its translation is CASSLGSRKAFNQPQHF.

The V call is TRBV10-3, the J call TRBJ1-6; 7 bases are shared with TRBD1. Per the germline V gene, CDR1 is ENHRY and CDR2 is SYGVKD. Trimming took 0 bases from V and 10 from J; bases not matched to a gene: 9. The CDR3 has 16 amino acids. Here the CDR3 DNA reads TGTGCCATCAGTGAGTCGAAAGGGGGCAGGCGGTCACCCCTCCACTTT. It codes for CAISESKGGRRSPLHF.

The CDR3 spells CASSLGQGFWQETQYF. CDR3 in DNA: TGTGCCAGCAGCTTAGGACAGGGTTTTTGGCAAGAGACCCAGTACTTC. V usage is TRBV7-2 and J usage is TRBJ2-5; 7 bases fit TRBD1. V lost 1 base and J lost 2; bases outside the gene matches: 7. Per the germline V gene, CDR1 is SGHTA and CDR2 is FQGNSA. The CDR3 contains 16 residues.

The chain uses TRBV7-9 and TRBJ2-5; perhaps TRBD1 as D (7 bases). CDR1 and CDR2 (germline): SEHNR, FQNEAQ (reference sequence). V lost 2 bases and J lost 3, with 25 bases in between. The CDR3 has 19 amino acids. The DNA of the CDR3 is TGTGCCAGCAGCTTATTTCGGAAGGCGGGACAGAGGTATGAAGAGACCCAGTACTTC. Amino acids: CASSLFRKAGQRYEETQYF.

The J gene is TRBJ1-6, the V gene TRBV5-4; maybe TRBD1 (6 bases). CDR1 is SGHNT, CDR2 YYREEE, per germline (reference sequence). The CDR3 extends over 15 amino acids. Trimming removed 0 bases from V and 8 bases from J, with 12 bases in between. DNA for the CDR3: TGTGCCAGCAGCTTGGCAGGGGTTCGGGATTCACCCCTCCACTTT. Amino acid sequence: CASSLAGVRDSPLHF.

V gene TRBV4-3 combines with J gene TRBJ2-1; 9 bases map to TRBD2. The CDR3 is made up of 16 amino acids. Trimming at V came to 5 bases and at J to 4 bases, leaving 9 bases not matched to a gene. Per the germline V gene, CDR1 is LGHNA and CDR2 is YSLEER. CDR3 protein: CASSVNFLAGYNEQFF. CDR3 bases: TGCGCCAGCAGCGTTAACTTCCTAGCGGGATACAATGAGCAGTTCTTC.

The V call is TRBV4-3, the J call TRBJ2-1; 11 bases are shared with TRBD2. V lost 0 bases to trimming and J lost 10 bases; unmatched junction nucleotides: 2. CDR3 length equals 14 residues. Germline lookup yields CDR1 LGHNA and CDR2 YSLEER. CDR3 sequence: CASSQDRLAGEQFF. Written as DNA, the CDR3 is TGCGCCAGCAGCCAAGATAGACTAGCGGGAGAGCAGTTCTTC.

The V gene is TRBV7-9, the J gene TRBJ1-4; TRBD1 is a possible D gene (5 bases). CDR1 is SEHNR and CDR2 is FQNEAQ in the germline V gene (reference sequence). V was trimmed by 2 bases and J by 3 bases, leaving 22 bases between them. This CDR3 spans 19 amino acids. The CDR3 DNA reads TGTGCCAGCAGCTTAAGTTTGGCAGGGCTACCTATTCCTAATGAAAAACTGTTTTTT. It translates to CASSLSLAGLPIPNEKLFF. Combining the CDR3 with reference TRBV7-9 and TRBJ1-4 gives the whole variable domain DTGVSQNPRHKITKRGQNVTFRCDPISEHNRLYWYRQTLGQGPEFLTYFQNEAQLEKSRLLSDRFSAERPKGSFSTLEIQRTEQGDSAMYLCASSLSLAGLPIPNEKLFFGSGTQLSVL.

The chain carries TRBV6-5 and TRBJ2-3; 10 bases fit TRBD2. J lost 6 bases, V lost 5 bases, and 8 bases had no gene match. Germline CDR1 MNHEY, CDR2 SVGAGI. The CDR3 length is 15 residues. The CDR3: CASSNSGGPRDTQYF. The CDR3, as DNA: TGTGCCAGCAGTAATAGCGGGGGGCCCCGCGATACGCAGTATTTT.